These 27 T cell receptor beta chains were sequenced from one sample in a study of T cell responses to AZD1222 COVID-19 vaccine. Clones were sequenced by immunoSEQ multiplex PCR, and TCRdb holds only the in-frame ones, with some missing. The table shows about 110,000 clones, with 90% occurring only once. The starting material was peripheral blood, obtained 28 days after the second AZD1222 dose. The source is an adult who received the AZD1222 COVID-19 vaccine.

The chain combines TRBV5-1 with TRBJ1-1; a weak D match, TRBD1 (6 bases). Per the germline V gene, CDR1 is SGHRS and CDR2 is YFSETQ. Trimming took off 2 bases at V and 5 bases at J, with 13 bases between the two ends. This CDR3 comprises 14 residues. The CDR3 protein is CASSFSRGVTEAFF. The CDR3 nucleotides read TGCGCCAGCAGCTTTTCCAGGGGTGTTACTGAAGCTTTCTTT.

The chain links TRBV9 to TRBJ2-3, with 8 positions matching TRBD2. The V gene's germline CDR1 is SGDLS and CDR2 YYNGEE. This CDR3 is built from 16 residues. V trimming: 0 bases; J trimming: 6 bases; junction bases outside the gene matches: 9. DNA of the CDR3: TGTGCCAGCAGCGTAGTCGGGGGGGCTTCCCCGGATACGCAGTATTTT. Its translation is CASSVVGGASPDTQYF.

The gene calls are TRBV5-8 and TRBJ1-1; D gene unclear. This CDR3 contains 15 residues. In germline, CDR1 is SGHTS, CDR2 YDEGEE. The germline V and J ends were trimmed by 2 bases and 0 bases, with 11 bases remaining between them. CDR3 nucleotides: TGTGCCAGCAGCTTTGGTCTCGCCTTGAACACTGAAGCTTTCTTT. Translating gives CASSFGLALNTEAFF.

This chain connects TRBV4-1 to TRBJ1-2, with D unresolved. V gave up 3 bases and J gave up 5 bases, with 16 bases separating them. The CDR3 runs to 15 residues. CDR1 MGHRA and CDR2 YSYEKL come from the germline V gene. In DNA, the CDR3 is TGCGCCAGCAGCCAGGGAGCGCCCTCGCGGTATGGCTACACCTTC. Its protein product is CASSQGAPSRYGYTF.

The chain couples TRBV7-8 to TRBJ1-2; TRBD1 matches 10 bases. The J segment lost 3 bases and the V segment lost 5 bases, leaving 3 bases of the junction unmatched. This CDR3 is 14 amino acids long. The germline CDR1 and CDR2 sequences are SGHVS and FQNEAQ. CDR3 in DNA: TGTGCCAGCAGCCCCGGACAGGGGGACTATGGCTACACCTTC. As protein: CASSPGQGDYGYTF. Combining the CDR3 with reference TRBV7-8 and TRBJ1-2 gives the whole variable domain GAGVSQSPRYKVAKRGQDVALRCDPISGHVSLFWYQQALGQGPEFLTYFQNEAQLDKSGLPSDRFFAERPEGSVSTLKIQRTQQEDSAVYLCASSPGQGDYGYTFGSGTRLTVV.

This clone was seen only once. The chain employs TRBV4-2 and TRBJ1-2; D may be TRBD1 (6 bases). Germline CDR1 and CDR2: LGHNA and YNFKEQ. Trimming cost V 5 bases and J 2 bases, with 15 bases left between them. There are 15 residues in the CDR3. CDR3 in amino acids: CASSSSGGQNYGYTF. The CDR3 nucleotides read TGTGCCAGCAGCTCCTCGGGCGGACAGAACTATGGCTACACCTTC.

This chain joins TRBV27 and TRBJ1-1, with D tentatively TRBD1 (6 bases). The CDR3 runs to 15 residues. V was shortened by 7 bases and J by 1 base, with 16 bases between the two germline ends. Germline V CDR1 and CDR2: MNHEY, SMNVEV (reference sequence). DNA for the CDR3: TGTGCCAGCATTCATACCGGGACATCGAACACTGAAGCTTTCTTT. Translated: CASIHTGTSNTEAFF.

The genes are TRBV9 and TRBJ2-7, with D perhaps TRBD1 or TRBD2 (5 bases each). Trimming removed 0 bases from V and 7 bases from J, with 17 bases in between. This CDR3 has 15 residues. CDR1 and CDR2 (germline): SGDLS, YYNGEE. CDR3 DNA sequence: TGTGCCAGCAGCGTAGGGGACCCGACGGATAGGGAGCAGTACTTC. The encoded protein is CASSVGDPTDREQYF.

The chain carries TRBV7-2 and TRBJ2-1, with D perhaps assigned TRBD1 or TRBD2 (5 bases each). Between the trimmed V and J ends, which lost 7 bases and 7 bases, there was a span of 11 bases. This CDR3 contains 12 residues. The germline gives CDR1 SGHTA, CDR2 FQGNSA. Written as DNA, the CDR3 is TGTGCCAGCAACGAGGGGTGGAATGAGCAGTTCTTC. Translating gives CASNEGWNEQFF.

In regard to this clone: Germline is not matched at one junction end, which may reflect a read error. The chain links TRBV12-3 or TRBV12-4 to TRBJ2-5; a weak D match, TRBD2 (6 bases). The CDR3 loop spans 13 amino acids. The DNA for the CDR3 is TGTGCCAGCAGTGTAGCTAGCGCCGGGACCCAGTACTTC. It specifies CASSVASAGTQYF.

The J gene is TRBJ2-3, the V gene TRBV7-2; 8 bases are a match to TRBD1. The CDR3 extends over 14 amino acids. CDR1 SGHTA and CDR2 FQGNSA come from the germline V gene. The trim removed 5 bases at V and 3 bases at J, leaving 4 bases unmatched. DNA for the CDR3: TGTGCCAGCAGCGTCGACAGGGGTACAGATACGCAGTATTTT. Its protein product is CASSVDRGTDTQYF.

This clone came up once. The chain uses TRBV7-2 and TRBJ2-7; D is undetermined. The CDR3 is 14 amino acids. The germline V and J ends were trimmed by 4 bases and 5 bases, with 15 bases remaining between them. Germline lookup yields CDR1 SGHTA and CDR2 FQGNSA. The CDR3 is CASSSRHRPNEQYF. The DNA for the CDR3 is TGTGCCAGCAGCTCTCGACATAGGCCCAACGAGCAGTACTTC.

The gene calls are TRBV18 and TRBJ1-2; D gene uncertain. V dropped 2 bases and J dropped 8 bases, with 18 bases sitting between them. Per germline, CDR1 KGHSH and CDR2 LQKENI. The length of the CDR3 is 15 residues. The CDR3 DNA sequence: TGTGCCAGCTCACCAATTGCAGGCGACGAATTGGGCTACACCTTC. This sequence encodes CASSPIAGDELGYTF. The full variable domain, completed using reference TRBV18 and TRBJ1-2, is NAGVMQNPRHLVRRRGQEARLRCSPMKGHSHVYWYRQLPEEGLKFMVYLQKENIIDESGMPKERFSAEFPKEGPSILRIQQVVRGDSAAYFCASSPIAGDELGYTFGSGTRLTVV.

This chain uses TRBV7-8 with TRBJ2-7, with a tentative D call TRBD2 (5 bases). The CDR3 totals 12 residues. Germline lookup yields CDR1 SGHVS and CDR2 FQNEAQ. Trimming left V 2 bases short and J 4 bases short, with 6 bases between. CDR3 region: CASSLSGYEQYF. Here the CDR3 DNA reads TGTGCCAGCAGCTTATCGGGGTACGAGCAGTACTTC.

The rearrangement joins TRBV27 to TRBJ2-7; TRBD1 matches at 10 bases. The CDR3 runs 16 residues. The V gene end was trimmed by 5 bases and the J gene end by 7 bases; junction bases not matched to a gene: 14. Germline values: CDR1 MNHEY, CDR2 SMNVEV (reference sequence). The CDR3 is CASSAPLRTGGWEQYF. The DNA for the CDR3 is TGTGCCAGCAGTGCTCCCCTACGGACAGGGGGGTGGGAGCAGTACTTC.

The CDR3 protein is CASSLSGGSAFF. The CDR3 nucleotides are TGTGCCAGCAGTTTATCAGGGGGCAGCGCTTTCTTT. This chain uses TRBV12-3 or TRBV12-4 with TRBJ1-1; 8 nucleotides agree with TRBD1. The CDR3 is 12 amino acids. Trimming cost V 2 bases and J 11 bases; bases outside gene matches: 4.

The genes are TRBV6-5 and TRBJ1-4; 10 bases fit TRBD1. Germline lookup yields CDR1 MNHEY and CDR2 SVGAGI. V lost 7 bases and J lost 5; bases outside the gene matches: 7. The CDR3 totals 15 residues. The CDR3 nucleotides read TGTGCCAGCACTTTAGGGGACAGGGGAAATGAAAAACTGTTTTTT. Its translation: CASTLGDRGNEKLFF.

The chain carries TRBV5-8 and TRBJ1-6, with a weak D call TRBD1 (5 bases). Trimming left V 1 base short and J 7 bases short, with 9 bases between. The CDR3 is made up of 14 amino acids. The germline V gene has CDR1 SGHTS and CDR2 YDEGEE. CDR3 protein: CASSLWGENSPLHF. The CDR3 DNA is TGTGCCAGCAGCTTGTGGGGGGAGAATTCACCCCTCCACTTT.

The chain carries TRBV10-2 and TRBJ1-1; maybe TRBD1 (5 bases). Trimming cost V 7 bases and J 3 bases, with 9 bases left between them. The CDR3 is 12 amino acids. Germline V CDR1 and CDR2: WSHSY, SAAADI. The CDR3 DNA reads as TGCGCCAGCACCCAGGGTGACACTGAAGCTTTCTTT. Its protein product is CASTQGDTEAFF.

Notes on this clone: The junction shows a germline mismatch at one end, possibly a read error. In DNA, the CDR3 is TGTGCTAGCAGCTTAGCACGGGGAAGCTCCTACAATGAGCAGTTCTTC. This codes for CASSLARGSSYNEQFF. The chain couples TRBV7-7 to TRBJ2-1, with D perhaps matching TRBD2 (5 bases). This CDR3 has 16 amino acids. From germline, CDR1 is SSHAT and CDR2 FNYEAQ (reference sequence).

The V and J genes are TRBV2 and TRBJ2-1, with 10 bases fitting TRBD2. CDR3 length equals 18 residues. Germline assignment: CDR1 SNHLY and CDR2 FYNNEI. Trimming cost V 1 base and J 1 base; bases outside gene matches: 7. CDR3 protein: CASSEVGRTSGSYNEQFF. The CDR3 coding sequence is TGTGCCAGCAGTGAAGTTGGGAGGACTAGCGGATCCTACAATGAGCAGTTCTTC.

The chain is built from TRBV18 and TRBJ1-4; D is perhaps TRBD1 (6 bases). Between the trimmed V and J ends, which lost 3 bases and 8 bases, there was a span of 13 bases. The CDR3 length is 14 residues. Germline CDR1 reads KGHSH; CDR2 reads LQKENI. The CDR3 protein is CASSPQGNGEKLFF. The CDR3 coding sequence is TGTGCCAGCTCACCCCAGGGGAACGGGGAAAAACTGTTTTTT.

The chain couples TRBV4-1 to TRBJ1-5; no definite D call. CDR3 length: 14 amino acids. Germline CDR1 MGHRA, CDR2 YSYEKL. Trimming removed 1 base from V and 4 bases from J, with 8 bases in between. In DNA form, the CDR3 reads TGCGCCAGCAGCCAAGTGGGCGGTAATCAGCCCCAGCATTTT. This codes for CASSQVGGNQPQHF.

The gene calls are TRBV6-5 and TRBJ2-5, with no clear D. The V gene's germline CDR1 is MNHEY and CDR2 SVGAGI. The CDR3 has 15 amino acids. V was trimmed by 0 bases and J by 4 bases, leaving 12 bases between them. CDR3 DNA sequence: TGTGCCAGCAGTTACTCCGCGGCCATGAGAGAGACCCAGTACTTC. Its translation is CASSYSAAMRETQYF.

This chain uses TRBV6-6 with TRBJ1-1; no firm D call. V gave up 2 bases and J gave up 1 base, with 8 bases separating them. The CDR3 consists of 14 residues. The germline gives CDR1 MNHNY, CDR2 SVGAGI (reference sequence). CDR3 nucleotide sequence: TGTGCCAGCAGTTACCAGCGGGGGAACACTGAAGCTTTCTTT. This encodes CASSYQRGNTEAFF.

The CDR3 DNA is TGCAGCGTGTCCTCCTTGGGACAGGGGAACACTGAAGCTTTCTTT. Protein sequence: CSVSSLGQGNTEAFF. The rearrangement joins TRBV29-1 to TRBJ1-1, with TRBD1 identical over 9 bases. Looked up from germline, CDR1 is SQVTM and CDR2 is ANQGSEA. V was clipped by 6 bases and J by 1 base; unmatched bases: 9. This CDR3 contains 15 residues.

A few counts support this clone. This chain uses TRBV13 with TRBJ2-7, with 9 nucleotides matching TRBD2. Losses at the gene ends were 5 bases for V and 0 bases for J; bases not matched to a gene: 14. Germline V CDR1 and CDR2: PRHDT, FYEKMQ (reference sequence). The CDR3 sequence is 18 residues long. Here the CDR3 reads CASSPPSPGLALSYEQYF. Written as DNA, the CDR3 is TGTGCCAGCAGCCCCCCCAGCCCGGGACTAGCCCTCTCCTACGAGCAGTACTTC.